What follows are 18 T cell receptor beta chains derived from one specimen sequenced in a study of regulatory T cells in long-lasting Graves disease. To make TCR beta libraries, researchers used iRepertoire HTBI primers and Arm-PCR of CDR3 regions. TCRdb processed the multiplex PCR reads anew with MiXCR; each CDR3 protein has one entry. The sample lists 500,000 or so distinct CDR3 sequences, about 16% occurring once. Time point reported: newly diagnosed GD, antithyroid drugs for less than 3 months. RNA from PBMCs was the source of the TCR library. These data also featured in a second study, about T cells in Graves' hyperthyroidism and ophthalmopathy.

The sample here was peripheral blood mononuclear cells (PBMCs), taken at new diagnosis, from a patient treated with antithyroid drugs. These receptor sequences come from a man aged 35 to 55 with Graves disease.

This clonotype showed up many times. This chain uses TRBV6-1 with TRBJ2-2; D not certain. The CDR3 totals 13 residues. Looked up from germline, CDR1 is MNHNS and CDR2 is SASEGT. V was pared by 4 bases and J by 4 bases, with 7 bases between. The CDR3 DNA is TGTGCCAGCAGTGTACGAGGCACCGGGGAGCTGTTTTTT. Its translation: CASSVRGTGELFF.

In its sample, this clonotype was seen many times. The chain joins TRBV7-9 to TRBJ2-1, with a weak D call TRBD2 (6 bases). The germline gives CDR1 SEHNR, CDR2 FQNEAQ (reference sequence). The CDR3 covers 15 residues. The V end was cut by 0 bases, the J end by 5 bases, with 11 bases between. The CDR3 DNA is TGTGCCAGCAGCTTAGCGCGGACTACCAACAATGAGCAGTTCTTC. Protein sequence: CASSLARTTNNEQFF.

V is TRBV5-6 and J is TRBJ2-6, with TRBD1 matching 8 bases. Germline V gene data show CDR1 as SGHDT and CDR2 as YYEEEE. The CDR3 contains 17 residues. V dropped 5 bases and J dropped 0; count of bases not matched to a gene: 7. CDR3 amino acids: CASRLRDRSSGANVLTF. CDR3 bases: TGTGCCAGCAGGCTCCGGGACAGGAGCTCTGGGGCCAACGTCCTGACTTTC. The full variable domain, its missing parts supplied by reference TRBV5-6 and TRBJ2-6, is DAGVTQSPTHLIKTRGQQVTLRCSPKSGHDTVSWYQQALGQGPQFIFQYYEEEERQRGNFPDRFSGHQFPNYSSELNVNALLLGDSALYLCASRLRDRSSGANVLTFGAGSRLTVL.

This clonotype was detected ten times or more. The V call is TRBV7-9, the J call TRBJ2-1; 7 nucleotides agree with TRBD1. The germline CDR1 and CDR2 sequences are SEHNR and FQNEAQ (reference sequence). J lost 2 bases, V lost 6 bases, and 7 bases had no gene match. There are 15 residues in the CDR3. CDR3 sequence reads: CASSQGTVTYNEQFF. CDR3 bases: TGTGCCAGCAGTCAGGGGACAGTGACCTACAATGAGCAGTTCTTC.

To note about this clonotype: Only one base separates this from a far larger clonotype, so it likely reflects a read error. CDR3 coding DNA: TGTGCCAGCAGCTTAGAACTAGCTTTTGAGCAGTACTTC. Protein sequence: CASSLELAFEQYF. The chain is built from TRBV11-2 and TRBJ2-5; a weak D match, TRBD2 (6 bases). V was pared by 0 bases and J by 11 bases, with 13 bases between. The CDR3 length is 13 residues. Germline values: CDR1 SGHAT, CDR2 FQNNGV.

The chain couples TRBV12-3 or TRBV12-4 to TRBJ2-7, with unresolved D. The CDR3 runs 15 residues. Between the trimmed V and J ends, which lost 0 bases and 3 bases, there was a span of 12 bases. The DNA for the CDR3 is TGTGCCAGCAGTTTAGCATCTGGGTCTCTCTACGAGCAGTACTTC. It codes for CASSLASGSLYEQYF.

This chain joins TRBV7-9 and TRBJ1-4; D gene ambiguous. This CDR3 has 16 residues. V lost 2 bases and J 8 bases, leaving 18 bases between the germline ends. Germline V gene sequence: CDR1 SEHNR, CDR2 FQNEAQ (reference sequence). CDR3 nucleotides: TGTGCCAGCAGCTTAACGGGAGGTCTCACGGGCGAAAAACTGTTTTTT. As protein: CASSLTGGLTGEKLFF.

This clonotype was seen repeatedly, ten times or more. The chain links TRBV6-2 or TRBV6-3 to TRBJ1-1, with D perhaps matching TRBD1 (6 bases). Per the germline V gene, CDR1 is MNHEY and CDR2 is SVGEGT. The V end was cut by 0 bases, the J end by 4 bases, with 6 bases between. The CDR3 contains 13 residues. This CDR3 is CASSYSGGTEAFF. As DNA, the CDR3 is TGTGCCAGCAGTTACTCAGGGGGCACTGAAGCTTTCTTT.

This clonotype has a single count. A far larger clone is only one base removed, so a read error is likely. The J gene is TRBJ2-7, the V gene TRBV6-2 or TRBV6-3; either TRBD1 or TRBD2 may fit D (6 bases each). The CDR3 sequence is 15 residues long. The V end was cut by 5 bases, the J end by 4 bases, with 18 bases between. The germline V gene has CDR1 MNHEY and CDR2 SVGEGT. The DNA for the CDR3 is TGTGCCAGCAGTGAAGAGACTAGGGGGAGTTACGAGCAGTACTTC. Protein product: CASSEETRGSYEQYF.

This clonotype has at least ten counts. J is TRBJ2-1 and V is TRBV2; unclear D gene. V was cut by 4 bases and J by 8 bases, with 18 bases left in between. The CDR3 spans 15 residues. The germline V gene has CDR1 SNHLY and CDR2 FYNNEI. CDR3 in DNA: TGTGCCAGCAGTGCGGGCGGAAACAGAGTGGATGAGCAGTTCTTC. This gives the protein CASSAGGNRVDEQFF. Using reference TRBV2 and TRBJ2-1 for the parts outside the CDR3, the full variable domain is EPEVTQTPSHQVTQMGQEVILRCVPISNHLYFYWYRQILGQKVEFLVSFYNNEISEKSEIFDDQFSVERPDGSNFTLKIRSTKLEDSAMYFCASSAGGNRVDEQFFGPGTRLTVL.

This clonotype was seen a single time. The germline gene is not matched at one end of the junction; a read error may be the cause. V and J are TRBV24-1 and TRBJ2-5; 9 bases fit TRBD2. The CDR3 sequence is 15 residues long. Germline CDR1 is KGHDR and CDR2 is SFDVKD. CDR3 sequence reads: CASSLTGSGRETQYF. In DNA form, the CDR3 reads TGTGCCAGCAGTTTGACGGGTAGCGGGAGAGAGACCCAGTACTTC.

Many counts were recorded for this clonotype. The chain's CDR3 is CASSLGPTEWGSYEQYF. CDR3 nucleotide sequence: TGTGCCAGCAGCTTAGGCCCGACGGAGTGGGGATCCTACGAGCAGTACTTC. This chain joins TRBV13 and TRBJ2-7; no clear D. Germline-derived CDR1 and CDR2 are PRHDT and FYEKMQ (reference sequence). V lost 0 bases, J lost 1 base, and 16 bases lay in between. CDR3 length equals 17 residues.

CDR3 DNA: TGCGCCAGCAGCGAGACTAGCGGAGTCTACAATGAGCAGTTCTTC. Translating it yields CASSETSGVYNEQFF. J is TRBJ2-1 and V is TRBV5-1, with 9 nucleotides matching TRBD2. The CDR3 covers 15 residues. Germline V lookup: CDR1 SGHRS, CDR2 YFSETQ. V was pared by 4 bases and J by 3 bases, with 5 bases of the junction left unmatched. The full variable domain, with the rest looked up from reference TRBV5-1 and TRBJ2-1, is KAGVTQTPRYLIKTRGQQVTLSCSPISGHRSVSWYQQTPGQGLQFLFEYFSETQRNKGNFPGRFSGRQFSNSRSEMNVSTLELGDSALYLCASSETSGVYNEQFFGPGTRLTVL.

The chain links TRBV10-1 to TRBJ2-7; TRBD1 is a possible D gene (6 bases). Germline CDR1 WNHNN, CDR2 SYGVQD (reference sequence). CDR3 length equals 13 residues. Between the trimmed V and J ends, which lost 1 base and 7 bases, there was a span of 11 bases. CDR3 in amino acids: CASSEFSQGEQYF. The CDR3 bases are TGCGCCAGCAGTGAGTTCTCCCAGGGGGAGCAGTACTTC.

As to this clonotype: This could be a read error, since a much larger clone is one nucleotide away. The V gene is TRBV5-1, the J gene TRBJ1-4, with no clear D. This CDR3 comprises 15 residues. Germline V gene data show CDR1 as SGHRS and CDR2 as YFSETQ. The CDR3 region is CASSVEGTTSEKLFF. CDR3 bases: TGCGCCAGCAGCGTGGAGGGCACAACTAGTGAAAAACTGTTTTTT.

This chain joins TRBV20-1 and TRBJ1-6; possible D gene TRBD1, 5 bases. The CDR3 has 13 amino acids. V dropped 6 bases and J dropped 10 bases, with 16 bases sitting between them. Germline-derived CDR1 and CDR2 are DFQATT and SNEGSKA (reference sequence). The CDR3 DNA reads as TGCAGTGCCCCGTTGGGGGGAGGATCACCCCTCCACTTT. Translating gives CSAPLGGGSPLHF.

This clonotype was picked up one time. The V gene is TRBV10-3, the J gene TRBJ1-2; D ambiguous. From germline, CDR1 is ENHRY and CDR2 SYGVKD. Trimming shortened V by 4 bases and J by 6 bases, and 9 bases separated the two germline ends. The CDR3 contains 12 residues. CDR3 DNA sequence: TGTGCCATCAGTGTAGTCGGGGATGGCTACACCTTC. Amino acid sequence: CAISVVGDGYTF.

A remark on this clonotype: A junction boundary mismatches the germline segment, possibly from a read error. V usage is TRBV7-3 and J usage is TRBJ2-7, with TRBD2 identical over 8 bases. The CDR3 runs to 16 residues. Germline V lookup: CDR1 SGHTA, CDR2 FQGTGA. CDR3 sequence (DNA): TGCGCCAGCAGCTCCCCTCCTCGGGGGGGGACCTACGAGCAGTACTTC. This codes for CASSSPPRGGTYEQYF.